This TCR beta chain is from a study of identical twins. Study observations and caveats: Within cord blood, abundant beta clonotypes carried fewer insertions, but memory repertoires showed no such trend.

V lost 1 base to trimming and J lost 12 bases, with 15 bases between them. Germline-derived CDR1 and CDR2 are MNHEY and SMNVEV (reference sequence). This CDR3 region has 13 residues. TCRdb re-called the 5' RACE reads with MiXCR, one entry per CDR3 protein. The sample lists fewer than 250,000 distinct CDR3 sequences; around 7.6% were seen once. This clonotype was detected many times. What it binds is unknown. The sample was also reused in another study, on yellow fever vaccine responses in identical twins.

The receptor comes from a woman younger than 35 in good health. What was sequenced was CD8+ T cells sorted from blood. The chain carries TRBV27 and TRBJ1-2; D call uncertain. The CDR3 is CASSLFRGMENTF. Here the CDR3 DNA reads TGTGCCAGCAGTTTATTTCGGGGTATGGAGAACACCTTC.